This T cell receptor beta chain was recorded in a study of cytomegalovirus exposure and HLA in healthy donors. Trimming removed 4 bases from V and 4 bases from J; junction bases left unmatched: 10. CDR3 size: 15 residues. CDR1 and CDR2 (germline): SGHNT, YYREEE (reference sequence). This PCR relied on a set of 60 Vbeta primers and 13 Jbeta primers. The table came from immunoSEQ multiplex PCR; TCRdb's copy has only in-frame clones and leaves some out. The sample carries approximately 100,000 clones, approximately 70% recorded once. General study points: For most TCR beta V segments, an earlier analysis put the productive rate at about 87% or about 30% of the time.

In regard to this clone: Its specificity is not known.

The origin of this receptor is a man in his forties in good health and CMV-seronegative. The rearrangement joins TRBV5-4 to TRBJ1-1; TRBD1 aligns across 7 bases. Input material: PBMCs. The CDR3 coding sequence is TGTGCCAGCAGCCCAACTTTGGACAGGTCCACTGAAGCTTTCTTT. This sequence encodes CASSPTLDRSTEAFF.